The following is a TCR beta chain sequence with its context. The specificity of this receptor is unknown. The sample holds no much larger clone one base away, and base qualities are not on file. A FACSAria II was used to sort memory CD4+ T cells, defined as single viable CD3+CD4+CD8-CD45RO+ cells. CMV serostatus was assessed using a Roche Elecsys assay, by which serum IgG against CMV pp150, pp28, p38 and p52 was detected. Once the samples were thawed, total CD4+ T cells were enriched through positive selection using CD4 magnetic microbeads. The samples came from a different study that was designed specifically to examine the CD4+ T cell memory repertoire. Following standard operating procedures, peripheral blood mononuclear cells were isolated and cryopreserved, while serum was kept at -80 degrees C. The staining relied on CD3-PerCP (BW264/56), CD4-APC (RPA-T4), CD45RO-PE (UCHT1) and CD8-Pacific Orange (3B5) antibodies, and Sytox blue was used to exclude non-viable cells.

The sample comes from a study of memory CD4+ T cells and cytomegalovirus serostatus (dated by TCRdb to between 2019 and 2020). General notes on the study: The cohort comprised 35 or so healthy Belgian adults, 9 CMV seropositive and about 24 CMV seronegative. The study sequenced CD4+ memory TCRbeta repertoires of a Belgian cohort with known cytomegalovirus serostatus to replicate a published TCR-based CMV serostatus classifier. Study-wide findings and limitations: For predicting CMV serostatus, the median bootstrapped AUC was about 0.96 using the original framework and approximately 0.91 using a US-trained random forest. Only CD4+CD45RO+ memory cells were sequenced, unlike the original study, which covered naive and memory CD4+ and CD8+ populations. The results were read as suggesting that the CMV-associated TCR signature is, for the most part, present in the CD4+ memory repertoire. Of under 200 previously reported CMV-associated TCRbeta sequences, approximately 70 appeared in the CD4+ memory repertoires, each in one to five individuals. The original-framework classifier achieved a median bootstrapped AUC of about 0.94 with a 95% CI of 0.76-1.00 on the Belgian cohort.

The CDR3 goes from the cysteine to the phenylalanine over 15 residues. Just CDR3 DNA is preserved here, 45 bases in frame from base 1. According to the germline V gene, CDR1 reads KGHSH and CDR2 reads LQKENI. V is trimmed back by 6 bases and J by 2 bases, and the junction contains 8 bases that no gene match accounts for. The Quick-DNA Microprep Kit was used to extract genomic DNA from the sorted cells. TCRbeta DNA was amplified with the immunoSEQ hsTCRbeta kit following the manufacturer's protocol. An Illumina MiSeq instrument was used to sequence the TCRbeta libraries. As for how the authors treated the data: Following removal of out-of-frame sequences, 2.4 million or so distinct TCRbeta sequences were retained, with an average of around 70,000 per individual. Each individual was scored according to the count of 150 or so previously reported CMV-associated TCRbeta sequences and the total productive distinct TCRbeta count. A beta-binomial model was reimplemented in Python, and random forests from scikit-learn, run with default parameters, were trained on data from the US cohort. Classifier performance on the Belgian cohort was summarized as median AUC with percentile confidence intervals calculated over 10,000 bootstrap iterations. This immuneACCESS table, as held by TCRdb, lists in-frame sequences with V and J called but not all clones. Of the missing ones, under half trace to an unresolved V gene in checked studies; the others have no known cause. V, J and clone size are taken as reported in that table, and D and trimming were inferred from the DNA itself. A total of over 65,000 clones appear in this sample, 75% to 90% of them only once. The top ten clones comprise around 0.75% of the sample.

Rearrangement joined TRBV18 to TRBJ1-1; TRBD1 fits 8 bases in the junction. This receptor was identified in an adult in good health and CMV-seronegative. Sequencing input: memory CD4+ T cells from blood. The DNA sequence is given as TGTGCCAGCTCCCCAGCGACAGGGGCAAACACTGAAGCTTTCTTT. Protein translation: CASSPATGANTEAFF.